Shown below are 29 T cell receptor beta chains from a single sample sequenced in a study of blood T cells in healthy people across ages. The second PCR ran roughly 6 to 11 cycles with a sample-barcoded 5' primer and J-beta primers. TCRdb re-analysed the 5' RACE reads in MiXCR, keeping a single row per CDR3 protein. The data show approximately 680,000 distinct CDR3 sequences, 32% seen once. Sequencing was carried out using blood. The receptors were gathered from a woman over 75 in good health.

This clonotype was seen only a few times. The chain uses TRBV30 and TRBJ1-1, with D possibly TRBD1 on 5 matching bases. The germline V gene encodes CDR1 GTSNPN and CDR2 SVGIG (reference sequence). The ends were cut back, 3 bases at V and 3 bases at J, with 11 bases in the middle. The CDR3 loop spans 13 amino acids. The chain's CDR3 is CAWSVIGDTEAFF. In DNA, the CDR3 is TGTGCCTGGAGCGTTATAGGGGACACTGAAGCTTTCTTT.

Many counts were recorded for this clonotype. V usage is TRBV12-3 or TRBV12-4 and J usage is TRBJ2-3; tentatively, D is TRBD1 (6 bases). The CDR3 has 15 amino acids. Deletions cut 6 bases from V and 1 base from J, with 14 bases between. CDR3 in amino acids: CASSTRGEGTDTQYF. Here the CDR3 DNA reads TGTGCCAGCAGCACCAGGGGCGAGGGCACAGATACGCAGTATTTT.

V is TRBV27 and J is TRBJ2-5; 8 bases align to TRBD1. V was clipped by 3 bases and J by 0 bases; unmatched bases: 9. CDR3 length: 17 residues. CDR1 is MNHEY, CDR2 SMNVEV, per germline (reference sequence). CDR3 nucleotide sequence: TGTGCCAGCAGTTTCCGATCGGACAGGGCCTACCAAGAGACCCAGTACTTC. Protein product: CASSFRSDRAYQETQYF.

This clonotype showed up just once. Being one base from a much bigger clone, this may be a read error. The chain links TRBV9 to TRBJ2-1; either TRBD1 or TRBD2 may fit D (6 bases each). The germline CDR1 and CDR2 sequences are SGDLS and YYNGEE. The CDR3 is made up of 15 amino acids. Trimming took off 4 bases at V and 10 bases at J, with 21 bases between the two ends. CDR3 amino acids: CASSIDPGAREEQFF. CDR3 DNA: TGTGCCAGCAGCATAGACCCGGGGGCCAGGGAGGAGCAGTTCTTC. The variable domain in full, completed from reference TRBV9 and TRBJ2-1, reads DSGVTQTPKHLITATGQRVTLRCSPRSGDLSVYWYQQSLDQGLQFLIQYYNGEERAKGNILERFSAQQFPDLHSELNLSSLELGDSALYFCASSIDPGAREEQFFGPGTRLTVL.

This clonotype has more than one count but fewer than ten. The rearrangement joins TRBV28 to TRBJ2-5, with TRBD2 identical over 10 bases. Germline V CDR1 and CDR2: MDHEN, SYDVKM. The J segment lost 5 bases and the V segment lost 6 bases, leaving 15 bases of the junction unmatched. The length of the CDR3 is 17 residues. CDR3 protein: CASSAEEGLALAETQYF. The CDR3 DNA sequence: TGTGCCAGCAGCGCAGAGGAGGGACTAGCGTTGGCGGAGACCCAGTACTTC.

The genes are TRBV7-2 and TRBJ2-5; 8 bases align to TRBD1. The CDR3 has 15 amino acids. CDR1 SGHTA and CDR2 FQGNSA come from the germline V gene. The ends lost 5 bases at V and 7 bases at J; junction bases unmatched: 12. The CDR3, as DNA: TGTGCCAGCAGCCCGAGTGGGGCAGGGGGCTGGACCCAGTACTTC. Residues: CASSPSGAGGWTQYF.

This clonotype was detected many times. This chain joins TRBV5-1 and TRBJ2-5; 10 nucleotides align to TRBD1. The J call may not be correct, given that the DNA end is closer to TRBJ2-7. The germline V gene has CDR1 SGHRS and CDR2 YFSETQ. This CDR3 comprises 17 residues. The DNA for the CDR3 is TGCGCCAGCAGCTCATTACCTCCGGGGACAGGGGCAAGCGAGCAGTACTTC. Encoded protein: CASSSLPPGTGASEQYF.

The gene calls are TRBV2 and TRBJ1-6; D uncertain. V lost 6 bases and J 7 bases, leaving 10 bases between the germline ends. The germline V gene has CDR1 SNHLY and CDR2 FYNNEI. The CDR3 runs 13 residues. CDR3 in DNA: TGTGCCAGCAGAACGGTCTCGAATTCACCCCTCCACTTT. This encodes CASRTVSNSPLHF.

This clonotype was detected ten times or more. This chain connects TRBV20-1 to TRBJ1-4; 9 nucleotides agree with TRBD1. V shed 2 bases and J 8 bases; nucleotides not matched to a gene: 6. This CDR3 comprises 14 residues. Germline CDR1 DFQATT, CDR2 SNEGSKA (reference sequence). The CDR3 loop is CSARPGTGPEKLFF. CDR3 sequence (DNA): TGCAGTGCTAGACCCGGGACAGGGCCCGAAAAACTGTTTTTT.

This clonotype was observed many times. The chain couples TRBV20-1 to TRBJ2-5; D unclear. This CDR3 is 14 amino acids long. Germline V lookup: CDR1 DFQATT, CDR2 SNEGSKA (reference sequence). V dropped 6 bases and J dropped 0 bases, with 14 bases sitting between them. CDR3 nucleotide sequence: TGCAGTGCGCCCCTGTGGGGTGACCAAGAGACCCAGTACTTC. Amino acid sequence: CSAPLWGDQETQYF.

This clonotype was detected ten times or more. The chain joins TRBV4-3 to TRBJ1-1, with D possibly matching TRBD1 (6 bases). The CDR3 sequence is 13 residues long. The germline CDR1 and CDR2 sequences are LGHNA and YSLEER. V was clipped by 6 bases and J by 1 base, with 9 bases between them. The CDR3 nucleotides are TGCGCCAGCAGGATGGGACAGAACACTGAAGCTTTCTTT. Translating it yields CASRMGQNTEAFF.

There are a few counts of this clonotype. The chain uses TRBV15 and TRBJ2-2; 7 bases match TRBD2. V shed 4 bases, J shed 4 bases, and the junction held 9 bases outside the gene matches. CDR1 LNHNV and CDR2 YYDKDF come from the germline V gene (reference sequence). The CDR3 is 16 amino acids. The CDR3 loop reads CATSKAGAGPTGELFF. The CDR3, as DNA: TGTGCCACCAGCAAGGCGGGAGCAGGGCCCACCGGGGAGCTGTTTTTT.

In the case of this clonotype: One junction end disagrees with the germline gene, perhaps due to a read error. The rearrangement links TRBV6-5 to TRBJ1-4; D might be TRBD1 (6 bases). The CDR3 totals 14 residues. CDR1 and CDR2 (germline): MNHEY, SVGAGI. The CDR3, as DNA: TGTGCCAGCAGGGGTGGCTTCGGGGGCGAAAACCTGTTTTTT. Encoded protein: CASRGGFGGENLFF.

This clonotype was seen many times. V gene TRBV5-1 combines with J gene TRBJ2-1; TRBD1 agrees at 8 bases. This CDR3 is built from 14 residues. With 5 bases clipped from V and 7 bases from J, the junction kept 8 bases outside the gene matches. Germline V gene lookup returns CDR1 SGHRS and CDR2 YFSETQ. The CDR3 loop reads CASRVDRAGNEQFF. The CDR3, as DNA: TGCGCCAGCAGAGTGGACAGGGCGGGGAATGAGCAGTTCTTC.

The chain joins TRBV7-2 to TRBJ2-2; no clear D. Germline V lookup: CDR1 SGHTA, CDR2 FQGNSA. The CDR3 loop spans 13 amino acids. V lost 5 bases and J 7 bases, leaving 11 bases between the germline ends. This CDR3 is CASSPTVSGELFF. The CDR3 DNA follows: TGTGCCAGCAGCCCCACAGTAAGCGGGGAGCTGTTTTTT.

This clonotype was observed many times. The V call is TRBV6-1, the J call TRBJ2-7; tentative D call: TRBD2 (6 bases). Trimming took 7 bases from V and 2 from J, leaving 6 bases between them. The length of the CDR3 is 11 residues. Germline assignment: CDR1 MNHNS and CDR2 SASEGT. The CDR3 DNA reads as TGTGCCAGCACTAGCGCCTACGAGCAGTACTTC. Translated, it gives CASTSAYEQYF.

This clonotype was recorded at least ten times. The chain combines TRBV20-1 with TRBJ1-2; maybe TRBD1 (6 bases). Germline values: CDR1 DFQATT, CDR2 SNEGSKA (reference sequence). The CDR3 loop spans 12 amino acids. V was clipped by 8 bases and J by 8 bases, with 18 bases between them. CDR3 nucleotide sequence: TGCAGTACACCCTCTGGGGGGCGAGGCTACACCTTC. Its translation: CSTPSGGRGYTF.

In this sample, this clonotype turned up many times. The gene calls are TRBV9 and TRBJ2-7; 9 nucleotides line up with TRBD2. Germline V gene data show CDR1 as SGDLS and CDR2 as YYNGEE. Trimming removed 3 bases from V and 3 bases from J; junction bases left unmatched: 10. CDR3 length equals 16 residues. The DNA of the CDR3 is TGTGCCAGCAGCGCCGCCCATGCGGGGGGGATCTACGAGCAGTACTTC. It translates to CASSAAHAGGIYEQYF.

V and J are TRBV5-1 and TRBJ2-2, with 7 positions matching TRBD1. V gave up 5 bases and J gave up 5 bases; unmatched junction bases: 9. The CDR3 consists of 15 residues. Germline assignment: CDR1 SGHRS and CDR2 YFSETQ. The CDR3 here is CASSLETGITGELFF. CDR3 DNA sequence: TGCGCCAGCAGTCTCGAGACAGGGATAACCGGGGAGCTGTTTTTT.

This clonotype has ten or more counts. The gene calls are TRBV7-2 and TRBJ2-3; 7 bases match TRBD1. V lost 5 bases and J lost 5; bases outside the gene matches: 4. This CDR3 spans 13 amino acids. CDR1 and CDR2 (germline): SGHTA, FQGNSA. The chain's CDR3 is CASSPPGGDTQYF. The CDR3 region has the DNA TGTGCCAGCAGCCCCCCAGGGGGAGATACGCAGTATTTT.

Only a few counts were recorded for this clonotype. The V gene is TRBV7-3, the J gene TRBJ2-2; weak D call: TRBD2 (6 bases). Looked up from germline, CDR1 is SGHTA and CDR2 is FQGTGA. There are 13 residues in the CDR3. V lost 4 bases and J 8 bases, leaving 11 bases between the germline ends. The CDR3 protein is CASSSLRGGELFF. The CDR3 coding sequence is TGTGCCAGCAGCTCCCTACGGGGGGGGGAGCTGTTTTTT. Based on the CDR3 plus reference TRBV7-3 and TRBJ2-2, the full variable domain is GAGVSQTPSNKVTEKGKYVELRCDPISGHTALYWYRQSLGQGPEFLIYFQGTGAADDSGLPNDRFFAVRPEGSVSTLKIQRTERGDSAVYLCASSSLRGGELFFGEGSRLTVL.

Note on this clonotype: Since a much larger clone is just one base distant, this may be a read error. The genes are TRBV15 and TRBJ2-7, with D perhaps matching TRBD1 or TRBD2 (5 bases each). V gave up 4 bases and J gave up 7 bases, with 32 bases separating them. The CDR3 spans 19 residues. CDR1 LNHNV and CDR2 YYDKDF come from the germline V gene (reference sequence). CDR3 residues: CATSTPWGGLSSSYNEQYF. The CDR3 nucleotides read TGTGCCACCAGCACACCCTGGGGCGGACTCTCTAGCTCCTACAATGAGCAGTACTTC.

Points on this clonotype: A much larger clone lies one base from this, so it may be a read error. Written as DNA, the CDR3 is TGTGCCAACAGCCTTACCCGAGAGACCCAGTACTTC. Residues: CANSLTRETQYF. V usage is TRBV7-2 and J usage is TRBJ2-5; the D is unclear. CDR1 and CDR2 (germline): SGHTA, FQGNSA. The CDR3 length is 12 residues. The whole variable domain, filled in from reference TRBV7-2 and TRBJ2-5, reads GAGVSQSPSNKVTEKGKDVELRCDPISGHTALYWYRQSLGQGLEFLIYFQGNSAPDKSGLPSDRFSAERTGGSVSTLTIQRTQQEDSAVYLCANSLTRETQYFGPGTRLLVL.

This clonotype is a singleton in its sample. V and J are TRBV5-1 and TRBJ2-7, with 7 bases identical to TRBD1. Germline CDR1 and CDR2: SGHRS and YFSETQ. The CDR3 extends over 14 amino acids. V lost 1 base, J lost 3 bases, and 4 bases stayed unmatched. The CDR3 loop reads CASSLWTGDYEQYF. Here the CDR3 DNA reads TGCGCCAGCAGCTTGTGGACAGGTGACTACGAGCAGTACTTC.

This clonotype occurred many times. The chain links TRBV6-2 or TRBV6-3 to TRBJ1-1; possible D gene TRBD1, 6 bases. V lost 6 bases and J lost 2, with 13 bases in between. In germline, CDR1 is MNHEY, CDR2 SVGEGT. This CDR3 is built from 14 residues. The CDR3 loop reads CASSPGTYNTEAFF. In nucleotides, the CDR3 is TGTGCCAGCAGCCCTGGGACATACAACACTGAAGCTTTCTTT.

The chain couples TRBV12-3 or TRBV12-4 to TRBJ2-7; D is uncertain. Trimming stripped 7 bases from V and 6 bases from J, with 16 bases between. CDR3 size: 13 residues. CDR3 DNA sequence: TGTGCCAGCACCGTAGGCGTTGACGGCGAGCAGTACTTC. Translating it yields CASTVGVDGEQYF.

In nucleotides, the CDR3 is TGCAGTGCTAGAGCCCTGGCAGGGGGCTTTAGCAATCAGCCCCAGCATTTT. Translated, it gives CSARALAGGFSNQPQHF. The chain uses TRBV20-1 and TRBJ1-5; TRBD1 matches at 8 bases. Trimming removed 1 base from V and 0 bases from J; junction bases left unmatched: 8. The germline gives CDR1 DFQATT, CDR2 SNEGSKA (reference sequence). This CDR3 is 17 amino acids long.

The V and J genes are TRBV28 and TRBJ2-2; perhaps TRBD2 as D (7 bases). The CDR3 totals 16 residues. Trimming took off 7 bases at V and 6 bases at J, with 21 bases between the two ends. Germline CDR1 and CDR2: MDHEN and SYDVKM. CDR3 DNA: TGTGCCAGCAAACTTACCCCTCGAGGGGGGGCCGGGGAGCTGTTTTTT. Translating it yields CASKLTPRGGAGELFF.

This clonotype was detected a few times. The rearrangement uses TRBV6-6 and TRBJ1-2; D perhaps matches TRBD1 (5 bases). CDR3 length equals 15 residues. Germline CDR1 MNHNY, CDR2 SVGAGI (reference sequence). Deletions cut 0 bases from V and 0 bases from J, with 8 bases between. The CDR3 spells CASSYSGGSNYGYTF. The CDR3 region has the DNA TGTGCCAGCAGTTACTCGGGGGGGTCTAACTATGGCTACACCTTC.